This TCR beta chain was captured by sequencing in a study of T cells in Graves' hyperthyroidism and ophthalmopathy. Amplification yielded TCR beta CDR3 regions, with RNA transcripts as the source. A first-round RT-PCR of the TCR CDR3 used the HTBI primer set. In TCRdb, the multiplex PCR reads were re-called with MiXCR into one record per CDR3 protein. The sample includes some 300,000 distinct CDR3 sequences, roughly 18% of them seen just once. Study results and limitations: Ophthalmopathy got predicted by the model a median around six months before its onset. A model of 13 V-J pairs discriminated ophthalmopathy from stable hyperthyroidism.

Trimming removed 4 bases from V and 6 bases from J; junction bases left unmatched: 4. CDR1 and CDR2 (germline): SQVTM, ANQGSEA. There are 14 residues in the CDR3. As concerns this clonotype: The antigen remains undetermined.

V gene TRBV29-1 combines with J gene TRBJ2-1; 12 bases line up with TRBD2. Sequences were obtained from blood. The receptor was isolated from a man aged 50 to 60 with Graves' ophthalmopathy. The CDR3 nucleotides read TGCAGCGTTGGAGGACTAGCGGGACGCAATGAGCAGTTCTTC. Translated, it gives CSVGGLAGRNEQFF.